This T cell receptor (beta chain) is from a study of T cell repertoires in cytomegalovirus infection. The CDR3 length is 14 residues. V was pared by 7 bases and J by 13 bases, with 23 bases between. Germline assignment: CDR1 SQVTM and CDR2 ANQGSEA. This clonotype came up a few times. TCRdb re-analysed the reads in MiXCR, keeping a single row per CDR3 protein. The sample holds over 150,000 distinct CDR3 sequences, approximately 18% seen once. The TCR originated in a human donor in good health (CMV status not recorded). Some clones in this sample may be carry-over from other donors' samples. Sequencing was carried out using CD8+ T cells from PBMCs. The chain is built from TRBV29-1 and TRBJ1-6; possibly TRBD1 for D (5 bases). For the CDR3, the DNA is TGCAGCGGCACCCGGGCAGGGCCGATTAGGCCCCTCCACTTT. Residues: CSGTRAGPIRPLHF.